These 24 T cell receptor beta chains share one sample of origin, sequenced in a study of T cells after yellow fever vaccination. TCRdb independently ran MiXCR on the 5' RACE reads; one entry per CDR3 protein. The sample gives 250,000 to 350,000 distinct CDR3 sequences, around 4.3% of which show up once; roughly a fifth is in the top ten. The specimen was PBMCs, collected 15 days after the yellow fever booster vaccination. These receptor sequences come from a man aged 18 to 29 who received the YFV17D yellow fever vaccine.

There are a few counts of this clonotype. The chain recombines TRBV10-2 with TRBJ2-7; 15 bases align to TRBD2. The CDR3 spans 17 residues. Germline V CDR1 and CDR2: WSHSY, SAAADI. Unmatched junction bases numbered 8, after V lost 4 bases and J lost 4 bases. CDR3: CASSVGGLAGGLYEQYF. In DNA, the CDR3 is TGCGCCAGCAGTGTGGGGGGACTAGCGGGGGGACTTTACGAGCAGTACTTC.

This clonotype was detected many times. V is TRBV11-2 and J is TRBJ2-7; no clear D gene. The germline V and J ends were trimmed by 5 bases and 0 bases, with 11 bases remaining between them. This CDR3 region has 14 residues. Germline V CDR1 and CDR2: SGHAT, FQNNGV. The chain's CDR3 is CASSALSSSYEQYV. In DNA, the CDR3 is TGTGCCAGCAGCGCGTTAAGTAGCTCCTACGAGCAGTACGTC.

This clonotype has just a few counts. J is TRBJ2-3 and V is TRBV10-3; 9 nucleotides match TRBD2. V was pared by 10 bases and J by 4 bases, with 9 bases of the junction left unmatched. CDR1 ENHRY and CDR2 SYGVKD come from the germline V gene. CDR3 length: 14 amino acids. The CDR3 spells CATSRGGGADTQYF. The CDR3 DNA is TGTGCCACCTCCCGGGGCGGGGGGGCAGATACGCAGTATTTT.

This clonotype was seen ten or more times. This chain links TRBV20-1 with TRBJ2-5; 9 nucleotides match TRBD2. The CDR3 has 17 amino acids. V lost 2 bases, J lost 7 bases, and 17 bases stayed unmatched. Germline values: CDR1 DFQATT, CDR2 SNEGSKA (reference sequence). Written as DNA, the CDR3 is TGCAGTGCTAGAAGGGATCGGACTAGCGCCGGTAACGGGACCCAGTACTTC. It is translated as CSARRDRTSAGNGTQYF.

CDR3 bases: TGTGCCAGCAGTCACCCGGACAGGGGGCAAACTGAAGCTTTCTTT. Translating gives CASSHPDRGQTEAFF. The V gene is TRBV12-3 or TRBV12-4, the J gene TRBJ1-1; 11 nucleotides align to TRBD1. The CDR3 has 15 residues. J gave up 5 bases and V 5 bases, and 7 bases lay outside the gene matches.

The chain recombines TRBV12-3 or TRBV12-4 with TRBJ1-4; 9 bases line up with TRBD1. There are 15 residues in the CDR3. V dropped 5 bases and J dropped 8; count of bases not matched to a gene: 9. CDR3 sequence: CASSGTGGRGEKLFF. The DNA for the CDR3 is TGTGCCAGCAGTGGTACAGGGGGCCGTGGGGAAAAACTGTTTTTT.

In this sample, this clonotype turned up many times. The V gene is TRBV5-6, the J gene TRBJ2-7; the D is unclear. The CDR3 is made up of 11 amino acids. The ends were cut back, 2 bases at V and 6 bases at J, with 6 bases in the middle. Germline loops: CDR1 SGHDT, CDR2 YYEEEE. CDR3 DNA sequence: TGTGCCAGCAGCTTCAAGGGCGAGCAGTACGTC. Translated: CASSFKGEQYV.

In this sample, this clonotype turned up a few times. The chain employs TRBV7-2 and TRBJ2-1; no firm D call. Trimming took 4 bases from V and 15 from J, leaving 28 bases between them. CDR1 is SGHTA and CDR2 is FQGNSA in the germline V gene. There are 16 residues in the CDR3. In DNA, the CDR3 is TGTGCCAGCAGCTCCCCCCATGGGCAGGTTCCCGGAAAATGGTTCTTC. It codes for CASSSPHGQVPGKWFF.

The V gene is TRBV30, the J gene TRBJ1-1; D might be TRBD1 (6 bases). Trimming removed 4 bases at V and 7 bases at J, with 10 bases between. Germline CDR1 and CDR2: GTSNPN and SVGIG (reference sequence). The CDR3 spans 11 residues. CDR3 nucleotide sequence: TGTGCCTGGACCAGGACAGATGAAGCTTTCTTT. Encoded protein: CAWTRTDEAFF.

At least ten counts were recorded for this clonotype. The chain uses TRBV6-5 and TRBJ1-2; no clear D gene. Germline V gene data show CDR1 as MNHEY and CDR2 as SVGAGI. This CDR3 spans 14 amino acids. Deletions cut 5 bases from V and 2 bases from J, with 12 bases between. CDR3: CASSRPPGNYGYTF. The CDR3 coding sequence is TGTGCCAGCAGTCGGCCCCCCGGGAACTATGGCTACACCTTC.

A few counts support this clonotype. The V call is TRBV20-1, the J call TRBJ1-5; no definite D call. Trimming removed 0 bases from V and 9 bases from J, with 15 bases in between. This CDR3 has 14 residues. CDR1 is DFQATT, CDR2 SNEGSKA, per germline (reference sequence). The CDR3 region is CSARENLGVRPQHF. The CDR3 coding sequence is TGCAGTGCTAGAGAAAATCTCGGCGTGCGGCCCCAGCATTTT.

This clonotype was recorded a few times. The chain is built from TRBV12-3 or TRBV12-4 and TRBJ1-3; D gene ambiguous. The V gene lost 5 bases and the J gene lost 1 base, with 9 bases spanning the gap. The CDR3 spans 14 residues. In nucleotides, the CDR3 is TGTGCCAGCAGTAGCGGTTTATCTGGAAACACCATATATTTT. This translates into CASSSGLSGNTIYF.

The table lists this clonotype with many counts. J is TRBJ2-1 and V is TRBV4-1; TRBD1 agrees at 8 bases. CDR1 and CDR2 from the germline V gene are MGHRA and YSYEKL. With V trimmed by 3 bases and J by 7 bases, 8 bases remained unmatched. This CDR3 is built from 15 residues. In nucleotides, the CDR3 is TGCGCCAGCAGCCAGAGACAGGGGATGGGGAATGAGCAGTTCTTC. This translates into CASSQRQGMGNEQFF.

This clonotype was picked up many times. The CDR3 reads CASSLVPGTPREGTQYF. The CDR3 DNA is TGCGCCAGCAGCTTGGTACCGGGGACACCCCGAGAGGGTACGCAGTATTTT. This chain joins TRBV5-1 and TRBJ2-3, with D possibly TRBD1 on 6 matching bases. The germline V and J ends were trimmed by 0 bases and 8 bases, with 22 bases remaining between them. Germline V gene lookup returns CDR1 SGHRS and CDR2 YFSETQ. This CDR3 comprises 17 residues.

This chain joins TRBV9 and TRBJ2-2; unclear D gene. Deletions cut 0 bases from V and 1 base from J, with 4 bases between. Germline CDR1 reads SGDLS; CDR2 reads YYNGEE. The length of the CDR3 is 14 residues. CDR3 sequence (DNA): TGTGCCAGCAGCGTAGGCGGGAACACCGGGGAGCTGTTTTTT. It specifies CASSVGGNTGELFF. Using reference TRBV9 and TRBJ2-2 for the parts outside the CDR3, the full variable domain is DSGVTQTPKHLITATGQRVTLRCSPRSGDLSVYWYQQSLDQGLQFLIQYYNGEERAKGNILERFSAQQFPDLHSELNLSSLELGDSALYFCASSVGGNTGELFFGEGSRLTVL.

This clonotype was counted only a few times. The chain has TRBV5-6 and TRBJ1-1, with 7 bases lining up with TRBD1. Trimming removed 2 bases from V and 6 bases from J; junction bases left unmatched: 7. The CDR3 runs 14 residues. CDR1 and CDR2 (germline): SGHDT, YYEEEE. CDR3 nucleotides: TGTGCCAGCAGCTTAACAGGGGTAAAGGCTGAAGCTTTCTTT. Protein: CASSLTGVKAEAFF. Drawing the rest from reference TRBV5-6 and TRBJ1-1, the complete variable domain is DAGVTQSPTHLIKTRGQQVTLRCSPKSGHDTVSWYQQALGQGPQFIFQYYEEEERQRGNFPDRFSGHQFPNYSSELNVNALLLGDSALYLCASSLTGVKAEAFFGQGTRLTVV.

This clonotype came up many times. The chain recombines TRBV2 with TRBJ2-3; D uncertain. Trimming took 8 bases from V and 7 from J, leaving 13 bases between them. CDR1 is SNHLY, CDR2 FYNNEI, per germline. This CDR3 comprises 12 residues. DNA of the CDR3: TGTGCCAGCTCCCCCGAACTGAATACGCAGTATTTT. Its protein product is CASSPELNTQYF.

V is TRBV5-1 and J is TRBJ2-5; D unclear. V was shortened by 0 bases and J by 5 bases, with 11 bases between the two germline ends. Germline V lookup: CDR1 SGHRS, CDR2 YFSETQ. CDR3 length equals 14 residues. Here the CDR3 reads CASSLGLWMETQYF. CDR3 in DNA: TGCGCCAGCAGCTTGGGTTTATGGATGGAGACCCAGTACTTC.

The sample holds a few counts of this clonotype. The V gene is TRBV7-2, the J gene TRBJ1-6; D may be TRBD1 (6 bases). The germline V gene has CDR1 SGHTA and CDR2 FQGNSA. Trimming pared 3 bases from V and 7 bases from J, leaving 22 bases between. The CDR3 totals 18 residues. The CDR3: CASSFRQATGTPNSPLHF. The CDR3 nucleotides read TGTGCCAGCAGCTTCAGACAGGCTACAGGCACTCCGAATTCACCCCTCCACTTT.

This clonotype was seen repeatedly, ten times or more. This chain uses TRBV7-9 with TRBJ1-5; no clear D. The CDR3 loop spans 13 amino acids. Germline V gives CDR1 SEHNR, CDR2 FQNEAQ (reference sequence). V was cut by 2 bases and J by 0 bases, with 2 bases left in between. The CDR3 nucleotides read TGTGCCAGCAGCTTAAATAGCAATCAGCCCCAGCATTTT. Protein product: CASSLNSNQPQHF.

This clonotype has just a few counts. This rearrangement joins TRBV2 to TRBJ2-3, with TRBD2 as a possible D gene (6 bases). V lost 7 bases and J lost 8, with 25 bases in between. The germline V gene encodes CDR1 SNHLY and CDR2 FYNNEI. The CDR3 sequence is 16 residues long. Here the CDR3 DNA reads TGTGCCAGCATGAGCACGGAGGGACGGCCGGATCGTACGCAGTATTTT. As protein: CASMSTEGRPDRTQYF.

This clonotype was detected many times. The chain has TRBV5-1 and TRBJ1-4, with D possibly TRBD1 on 5 matching bases. This CDR3 has 14 residues. Trimming removed 5 bases at V and 3 bases at J, with 11 bases between. In germline, CDR1 is SGHRS, CDR2 YFSETQ. In nucleotides, the CDR3 is TGCGCCAGCAGACGGGACCGAGCTAATGAAAAACTGTTTTTT. Residues: CASRRDRANEKLFF.

A few counts support this clonotype. The chain combines TRBV11-2 with TRBJ2-2; D is perhaps TRBD1 or TRBD2 (5 bases each). The V end was cut by 8 bases, the J end by 0 bases, with 22 bases between. Germline V gene sequence: CDR1 SGHAT, CDR2 FQNNGV. CDR3 size: 18 residues. This CDR3 is CASSPGTGRGTNTGELFF. The CDR3 DNA reads TGTGCCAGCTCGCCCGGGACCGGGCGAGGGACGAACACCGGGGAGCTGTTTTTT. Filled out from reference TRBV11-2 and TRBJ2-2, the complete variable domain reads EAGVAQSPRYKIIEKRQSVAFWCNPISGHATLYWYQQILGQGPKLLIQFQNNGVVDDSQLPKDRFSAERLKGVDSTLKIQPAKLEDSAVYLCASSPGTGRGTNTGELFFGEGSRLTVL.

This clonotype was detected ten times or more. The genes are TRBV4-3 and TRBJ2-1; D remains ambiguous. From germline, CDR1 is LGHNA and CDR2 YSLEER. The CDR3 is 15 amino acids. Deletions cut 0 bases from V and 3 bases from J, with 9 bases between. CDR3 coding DNA: TGCGCCAGCAGCCAAGATAGGAGCGACTACAATGAGCAGTTCTTC. It specifies CASSQDRSDYNEQFF.